Shown below are 22 T cell receptor beta chains from a single sample sequenced in a study of technical replicates of blood from a few donors. Using immunoSEQ multiplex PCR, the repertoire was profiled, and TCRdb retains in-frame clones only, with some absent. The sample has 75,000 to 100,000 clones; about 94% are singletons. The sample was T cells isolated from PBMCs. The receptors come from a human donor in good health.

The chain employs TRBV9 and TRBJ1-6, with 9 bases aligning to TRBD1. Germline trimming cut 3 bases from V and 9 bases from J; bases unmatched to any gene: 7. CDR1 is SGDLS and CDR2 is YYNGEE in the germline V gene. This CDR3 is built from 15 residues. The CDR3 spells CASSGTGTGSSPLHF. The CDR3 DNA follows: TGTGCCAGCAGCGGGACCGGGACAGGGAGTTCACCCCTCCACTTT.

The chain couples TRBV29-1 to TRBJ2-7; TRBD1 aligns across 12 bases. J was trimmed by 0 bases and V by 7 bases; bases with no gene match: 16. This CDR3 is 18 amino acids long. Germline assignment: CDR1 SQVTM and CDR2 ANQGSEA. CDR3 loop: CSAGTPGTGGFSSYEQYF. For the CDR3, the DNA is TGCAGCGCTGGGACGCCGGGGACAGGGGGCTTCAGCTCCTACGAGCAGTACTTC.

DNA of the CDR3: TGTGCCAGCTCACCAGACAGGGGGCATAGGGACTATGGCTACACCTTC. Its protein product is CASSPDRGHRDYGYTF. The V gene is TRBV18, the J gene TRBJ1-2, with TRBD1 matching over 10 bases. Germline V gives CDR1 KGHSH, CDR2 LQKENI. The CDR3 sequence is 16 residues long. The J segment lost 3 bases and the V segment lost 2 bases, leaving 6 bases of the junction unmatched.

The genes are TRBV14 and TRBJ2-1, with D perhaps matching TRBD1 (5 bases). This CDR3 is 17 amino acids long. Trimming took 0 bases from V and 1 from J, leaving 13 bases between them. Germline V gene sequence: CDR1 SGHDN, CDR2 FVKESK. CDR3 bases: TGTGCCAGCAGCCAAGAATTTCGTAGGGGTTCCTACAATGAGCAGTTCTTC. Protein product: CASSQEFRRGSYNEQFF.

V and J are TRBV9 and TRBJ1-5; maybe TRBD1 (6 bases). The CDR3 is made up of 15 amino acids. Germline loops: CDR1 SGDLS, CDR2 YYNGEE. Between the trimmed V and J ends, which lost 4 bases and 2 bases, there was a span of 13 bases. In nucleotides, the CDR3 is TGTGCCAGCAGCCCTCGGGGGGGCGGCAATCAGCCCCAGCATTTT. Translation: CASSPRGGGNQPQHF.

This chain connects TRBV6-1 to TRBJ2-2, with TRBD1 identical over 7 bases. The germline CDR1 and CDR2 sequences are MNHNS and SASEGT. J lost 5 bases, V lost 4 bases, and 7 bases had no gene match. The CDR3 has 15 amino acids. The DNA for the CDR3 is TGTGCCAGCAGTGTCCCGGGACAGAAAACCGGGGAGCTGTTTTTT. This sequence encodes CASSVPGQKTGELFF.

This sequence joins TRBV5-1 and TRBJ2-1, with D possibly TRBD1 on 7 matching bases. Looked up from germline, CDR1 is SGHRS and CDR2 is YFSETQ. The CDR3 is 16 residues long. The V gene lost 3 bases and the J gene lost 0 bases, with 13 bases spanning the gap. CDR3 in amino acids: CASSYSGGSSYNEQFF. The CDR3, as DNA: TGCGCCAGCAGCTACTCAGGGGGGAGCTCCTACAATGAGCAGTTCTTC.

This rearrangement joins TRBV10-3 to TRBJ1-3, with D possibly TRBD1 on 6 matching bases. Germline-derived CDR1 and CDR2 are ENHRY and SYGVKD. This CDR3 is 14 amino acids long. Trimming removed 9 bases from V and 2 bases from J, with 14 bases in between. For the CDR3, the DNA is TGTGCCATAGCAACAGGGTCCGCTGGAAACACCATATATTTT. Translated, it gives CAIATGSAGNTIYF.

The chain is built from TRBV2 and TRBJ2-7; D is perhaps TRBD1 (7 bases). The CDR3 has 15 amino acids. Germline V gene sequence: CDR1 SNHLY, CDR2 FYNNEI. V lost 8 bases and J 9 bases, leaving 26 bases between the germline ends. Written as DNA, the CDR3 is TGTGCCAGCGGGGATGGGGGGCAGGGGGACCAAGTGCAGTACTTC. It yields the protein CASGDGGQGDQVQYF.

The chain links TRBV10-2 to TRBJ1-1; 8 nucleotides agree with TRBD1. The CDR3 contains 16 residues. Trimming cost V 0 bases and J 11 bases; bases outside gene matches: 14. The germline V gene has CDR1 WSHSY and CDR2 SAAADI. The CDR3 loop reads CASSESAGGSEQDAFF. The CDR3 nucleotides are TGCGCCAGCAGTGAGTCAGCAGGGGGCTCAGAACAGGACGCTTTCTTT.

The V gene is TRBV15, the J gene TRBJ1-6, with D possibly TRBD1 on 5 matching bases. Between the trimmed V and J ends, which lost 8 bases and 6 bases, there was a span of 8 bases. The CDR3 sequence is 12 residues long. Germline lookup yields CDR1 LNHNV and CDR2 YYDKDF (reference sequence). For the CDR3, the DNA is TGTGCCACCGGGGGGGTTAATTCACCCCTCCACTTT. Protein sequence: CATGGVNSPLHF.

The chain has TRBV30 and TRBJ1-2, with a possible D match to TRBD1 (6 bases). The germline V and J ends were trimmed by 6 bases and 3 bases, with 17 bases remaining between them. This CDR3 contains 14 residues. Germline lookup yields CDR1 GTSNPN and CDR2 SVGIG (reference sequence). CDR3 loop: CACTGGASDYGYTF. The CDR3 region has the DNA TGTGCCTGCACGGGGGGGGCGAGCGACTATGGCTACACCTTC.

This sequence joins TRBV6-1 and TRBJ1-2, with D perhaps matching TRBD1 (5 bases). Deletions cut 8 bases from V and 4 bases from J, with 11 bases between. From germline, CDR1 is MNHNS and CDR2 SASEGT. CDR3 length: 12 amino acids. CDR3 amino acids: CASVSGIYGYTF. The CDR3 nucleotides are TGTGCCAGCGTGTCAGGGATCTATGGCTACACCTTC.

This clone was picked up a small number of times. The CDR3 loop is CASSDYWTGGLHSPLHF. CDR3 bases: TGTGCCAGCAGTGACTACTGGACAGGGGGTCTTCATTCACCCCTCCACTTT. The V gene is TRBV25-1, the J gene TRBJ1-6; 10 bases match TRBD1. The length of the CDR3 is 17 residues. Germline-derived CDR1 and CDR2 are MGHDK and SYGVNS. The V gene end was trimmed by 3 bases and the J gene end by 8 bases; junction bases not matched to a gene: 10. Based on the CDR3 plus reference TRBV25-1 and TRBJ1-6, the full variable domain is EADIYQTPRYLVIGTGKKITLECSQTMGHDKMYWYQQDPGMELHLIHYSYGVNSTEKGDLSSESTVSRIRTEHFPLTLESARPSHTSQYLCASSDYWTGGLHSPLHFGNGTRLTVT.

The chain links TRBV5-6 to TRBJ2-1; 7 bases map to TRBD2. This CDR3 has 15 amino acids. Germline V gene data show CDR1 as SGHDT and CDR2 as YYEEEE. With V trimmed by 0 bases and J by 5 bases, 5 bases remained unmatched. The CDR3 DNA reads TGTGCCAGCAGCTTGGCCGGGGGGAAGAACAATGAGCAGTTCTTC. Translating it yields CASSLAGGKNNEQFF. The full variable domain, its missing parts supplied by reference TRBV5-6 and TRBJ2-1, is DAGVTQSPTHLIKTRGQQVTLRCSPKSGHDTVSWYQQALGQGPQFIFQYYEEEERQRGNFPDRFSGHQFPNYSSELNVNALLLGDSALYLCASSLAGGKNNEQFFGPGTRLTVL.

This chain uses TRBV28 with TRBJ1-5; weak D call: TRBD1 (5 bases). Trimming pared 7 bases from V and 5 bases from J, leaving 15 bases between. CDR1 and CDR2 from the germline V gene are MDHEN and SYDVKM. The CDR3 sequence is 14 residues long. CDR3 protein: CASTKGTGDQPQHF. The CDR3 bases are TGTGCCAGCACAAAGGGTACGGGGGATCAGCCCCAGCATTTT.

The chain links TRBV19 to TRBJ2-3; TRBD1 matches at 7 bases. CDR3 length equals 16 residues. Germline CDR1 reads LNHDA; CDR2 reads SQIVND (reference sequence). V gave up 9 bases and J gave up 5 bases; unmatched junction bases: 17. Here the CDR3 reads CASPPGTALRGDTQYF. In DNA form, the CDR3 reads TGTGCCAGCCCCCCGGGGACAGCCCTTAGAGGAGATACGCAGTATTTT.

The chain couples TRBV7-2 to TRBJ2-7, with D tentatively TRBD2 (5 bases). The CDR3 runs to 14 residues. Trimming took off 3 bases at V and 6 bases at J, with 15 bases between the two ends. The germline CDR1 and CDR2 sequences are SGHTA and FQGNSA. The CDR3 region has the DNA TGTGCCAGCAGCTTGGTAGCGAGCCCGGGCGAGCAGTACTTC. It translates to CASSLVASPGEQYF.

The chain uses TRBV23-1 and TRBJ2-1; D possibly corresponds to TRBD2 (6 bases). TRBV23-1 has ORF status, its function being uncertain. Trimming left V 0 bases short and J 0 bases short, with 12 bases between. The CDR3 loop spans 17 amino acids. CDR3 sequence reads: CASSQSTRGSSYNEQFF. The DNA of the CDR3 is TGCGCCAGCAGTCAATCGACGCGGGGCAGCTCCTACAATGAGCAGTTCTTC.

CDR3 nucleotides: TGCAGCGTTGAAGATCGGGCTAGCGGGAGCCCAGATACGCAGTATTTT. Translated, it gives CSVEDRASGSPDTQYF. The V call is TRBV29-1, the J call TRBJ2-3; 10 bases match TRBD2. V gave up 0 bases and J gave up 4 bases; unmatched junction bases: 7. This CDR3 region has 16 residues. Germline V gene lookup returns CDR1 SQVTM and CDR2 ANQGSEA.

The chain links TRBV27 to TRBJ2-7, with unresolved D. The V end lost 2 bases, the J end lost 4 bases, and 15 bases lay between the germline ends. Germline V gives CDR1 MNHEY, CDR2 SMNVEV (reference sequence). There are 15 residues in the CDR3. The CDR3 loop is CASSLGPKGAYEQYF. In nucleotides, the CDR3 is TGTGCCAGCAGTTTAGGCCCCAAAGGAGCGTACGAGCAGTACTTC.

The chain links TRBV7-8 to TRBJ2-1; a weak D match, TRBD2 (6 bases). This CDR3 spans 15 amino acids. The V gene's germline CDR1 is SGHVS and CDR2 FQNEAQ. Deletions cut 1 base from V and 6 bases from J, with 13 bases between. The CDR3 here is CASSLVRGEVNEQFF. For the CDR3, the DNA is TGTGCCAGCAGCTTAGTACGCGGGGAGGTCAATGAGCAGTTCTTC.